This T cell receptor beta chain was retrieved from a study of Ad26.COV2.S vaccination and SARS-CoV-2 variants. The CDR3 runs to 13 residues. The germline CDR1 and CDR2 sequences are LNHDA and SQIVND (reference sequence). Trimming left V 3 bases short and J 8 bases short, with 13 bases between. Clones were sequenced by immunoSEQ multiplex PCR, and TCRdb holds only the in-frame ones, with some missing. The table has about 440,000 clones, 90% seen once; the top ten hold less than 4.5%. Concerning this clone itself: The antigen remains undetermined.

Notes on the study in general: Marked by substantial breadth, spike-specific CD8+ and CD4+ T cell responses were reportedly seen after vaccination.

Treatment here: 15 to 20 received Ad26.COV2.S at low or high dose, single or two shots; roughly five received placebo; per-sample allocation not given. Sampling was performed 63 days after the first vaccine or placebo injection. The TCR comes from a person aged 18-60 years who received the Ad26.COV2.S COVID-19 vaccine or a placebo. The chain is built from TRBV19 and TRBJ1-2, with D perhaps TRBD1 (5 bases). The source was peripheral blood, collected in a trial of Ad26.COV2.S vaccine versus placebo. The CDR3 nucleotides are TGTGCCAGTAGTATCTCTAGGGGTGACGGCTACACCTTC. This sequence encodes CASSISRGDGYTF. Filled out from reference TRBV19 and TRBJ1-2, the complete variable domain reads DGGITQSPKYLFRKEGQNVTLSCEQNLNHDAMYWYRQDPGQGLRLIYYSQIVNDFQKGDIAEGYSVSREKKESFPLTVTSAQKNPTAFYLCASSISRGDGYTFGSGTRLTVV.